A selection of T cell receptor beta chains follows, all from one sample in a study of CD8+ T cells in alopecia areata. Assay used: immunoSEQ multiplex PCR; TCRdb lists only in-frame clones, some missing. Altogether fewer than 200,000 clones are present, roughly 53% being singletons, with the ten largest covering roughly 12%. The source was CD8+ T cells sorted from blood, collected at week 24, from a patient treated with tofacitinib. The receptors were gathered from a human donor with alopecia areata. Each CDR3 is given with its conserved first and last residue. The D gene is left open where the match is weak. Part of the rows lack a size; the others show once, few, many or a class for expanded clones.

>.|TRBD1|TRBJ2-3|TRBV11-2
TGTGCCAGCAGCCATGGACAGGGAATGGGCACAGATACGCAGTATTTT
CASSHGQGMGTDTQYF
>.|.|TRBJ2-2|TRBV27
TGTGCCAGCAGTTTATTTCGGGGGACCGGGGAGCTGTTTTTT
CASSLFRGTGELFF
>.|.|TRBJ1-1|TRBV27
TGTGCCAGCAGACCTGCAGGGAGGGACACTGAAGCTTTCTTT
CASRPAGRDTEAFF
>.|.|TRBJ2-1|TRBV9
TGTGCCAGCAGCGTAGTCCTCAATGAGCAGTTCTTC
CASSVVLNEQFF
>.|.|TRBJ1-1|TRBV7-9
TGTGCCAGCAGCTTAGGTACGTGGGTGAACACTGAAGCTTTCTTT
CASSLGTWVNTEAFF
>.|TRBD2|TRBJ2-1|TRBV30
TGTGCCTGGAGTGAGACCGGGACTAACTACAATGAGCAGTTCTTC
CAWSETGTNYNEQFF
>.|.|TRBJ2-2|TRBV13
TGTGCCAGCAGCCTCCCGGGGGCGAACACCGGGGAGCTGTTTTTT
CASSLPGANTGELFF
>few|.|TRBJ2-7|TRBV9
TGTGCCAGCCGTGGGGAGTCCTACGAGCAGTACTTC
CASRGESYEQYF
>.|.|TRBJ1-2|TRBV30
TGTGCCTGGACGGGGAGGGGATACTATGGCTACACCTTC
CAWTGRGYYGYTF
>.|.|TRBJ2-1|TRBV5-4
TGTGCCAGCAGCTTGATGGGGGATGGGGAGCAGTTCTTC
CASSLMGDGEQFF
>.|.|TRBJ1-5|TRBV5-6
TGTGCCAGCAGCCGAGGTTATCAGCCCCAGCATTTT
CASSRGYQPQHF
>.|TRBD1|TRBJ1-2|TRBV10-3
TGTGCCATCAGTGAGTCGACCCCGGGACAGGACAACTATGGCTACACCTTC
CAISESTPGQDNYGYTF
>.|.|TRBJ2-3|TRBV9
TGTGCCAGCAGCGTCCCAACCAACATAGCAGATACGCAGTATTTT
CASSVPTNIADTQYF
>.|.|TRBJ2-5|TRBV27
TGTGCCAGCAGCCCCGGGGGCGGGGGATACCAAGAGACCCAGTACTTC
CASSPGGGGYQETQYF
>.|.|TRBJ2-7|TRBV5-1
TGCGCCAGCAGCGGGGACACATACGAGCAGTACTTC
CASSGDTYEQYF
>.|.|TRBJ2-3|TRBV5-6
TGTGCCAGCAGCTTAGGCGGGGCTAGCACAGATACGCAGTATTTT
CASSLGGASTDTQYF
>few|.|TRBJ1-4|TRBV7-9
TGTGCCAGCAGCACCGGTAATGAAAAACTGTTTTTT
CASSTGNEKLFF
>.|.|TRBJ2-7|TRBV7-2
TGTGCCAGCAGCTTAGCGCACCGGTTTTCCTACGAGCAGTACTTC
CASSLAHRFSYEQYF
>.|TRBD1|TRBJ2-1|TRBV29-1
TGCAGCGTTGATGGTTTAGAGTGGGGGACAGGGTCCAATGAGCAGTTCTTC
CSVDGLEWGTGSNEQFF
>.|.|TRBJ2-7|TRBV6-5
TGTGCCAGCAGTTACGACAGCTACGAGCAGTACTTC
CASSYDSYEQYF
>.|.|TRBJ1-1|TRBV13
TGTGCCAGCAGCCCCGGGGAACGTCGAAACACTGAAGCTTTCTTT
CASSPGERRNTEAFF
>few|TRBD2|TRBJ2-5|TRBV2
TGTGCCAGCCCTTTGACTAGCGGGGGCCAAGAGACCCAGTACTTC
CASPLTSGGQETQYF
>.|.|TRBJ2-1|TRBV9
TGTGCCAGCAGCGTAGGAGGGTCCTGGAATGAGCAGTTCTTC
CASSVGGSWNEQFF
>.|.|TRBJ2-3|TRBV5-1
TGCGCCAGCAGCCCGCTCCGGAAGGCCTACACAGATACGCAGTATTTT
CASSPLRKAYTDTQYF
>few|.|TRBJ2-5|TRBV7-9
TGTGCCAGCAGCTTTCCATCGGAGACCCAGTACTTC
CASSFPSETQYF
>.|TRBD1|TRBJ2-7|TRBV12-5
TGTGCTAGTGGTTTGGACAGGGGATACGAGCAGTACTTC
CASGLDRGYEQYF
>.|TRBD2|TRBJ2-6|TRBV15
TGTGCCACCAGCAGAACAGCGGGGGGCCTTTCTGGGGCCAACGTCCTGACTTTC
CATSRTAGGLSGANVLTF
>.|TRBD2|TRBJ2-3|TRBV25-1
TGTGCCAGCAGTGCGACTAGCATAGCAGATACGCAGTATTTT
CASSATSIADTQYF
>many|.|TRBJ2-1|TRBV30
TGTGCCTGGAGTGTCGCCCCCTCTACTGTGGGGATCTTC
CAWSVAPSTVGIF
>.|TRBD1|TRBJ1-5|TRBV27
TGTGCCAGCAGCCCCTGGACAGGCGACAATCAGCCCCAGCATTTT
CASSPWTGDNQPQHF
>.|TRBD1|TRBJ1-2|TRBV9
TGTGCCAGCAGCGTAGTTCTTAGTGGACAGGAGGTCTTC
CASSVVLSGQEVF
>few|TRBD1|TRBJ2-7|TRBV4-2
TGTGCCAGCAGCCAAGACCCGGGACAGGGGCCCTACGAGCAGTACTTC
CASSQDPGQGPYEQYF
>.|TRBD2|TRBJ2-1|TRBV27
TGTGCCAGCAGTTTATCGTCGGCTAGCGGGGGGCTGGGGGTCTTC
CASSLSSASGGLGVF
>.|.|TRBJ1-1|TRBV29-1
TGCAGCGTTGTCGCCGGGCCGTCTGAAGCTTTCTTT
CSVVAGPSEAFF
>.|TRBD1|TRBJ1-2|TRBV29-1
TGCAGCTCCTTAAGGGGGCATGGCTACACCTTC
CSSLRGHGYTF
>.|.|TRBJ2-7|TRBV29-1
TGCAGCGTTGGCCCCGACAGAATCTCCTACGAGCAGTACTTC
CSVGPDRISYEQYF
>few|.|TRBJ1-4|TRBV6-5
TGTGCCAGCAGTCCTTTCGGAAAACTGTTTTTT
CASSPFGKLFF
>.|.|TRBJ2-2|TRBV15
TGTGCCACCAGCAGAGATTCCCCCGGCGGGGAGCTGTTTTTT
CATSRDSPGGELFF
>.|.|TRBJ2-2|TRBV29-1
TGCAGCGTTGGACCCGGGGCAGACGGGGAGCTGTTTTTT
CSVGPGADGELFF
>.|.|TRBJ2-3|TRBV15
TGTGCCACCAGCAAAGAGGACTACTATGAGGTAACAGATACGCAGTATTTT
CATSKEDYYEVTDTQYF
>once|.|TRBJ2-1|TRBV27
TGTGCCACCAGACCCGCCGTCTCCTACAATGAGCAGTTCTTC
CATRPAVSYNEQFF
>.|.|TRBJ2-1|TRBV7-9
TGTGCCAGCAGCCCAGGACAGACCCGGACGCAGCAGTTCTTC
CASSPGQTRTQQFF
>.|TRBD2|TRBJ2-7|TRBV6-5
TGTGCCAGACCCTTAAGTAGGGAGGGCCACGAGCAGTACTTC
CARPLSREGHEQYF